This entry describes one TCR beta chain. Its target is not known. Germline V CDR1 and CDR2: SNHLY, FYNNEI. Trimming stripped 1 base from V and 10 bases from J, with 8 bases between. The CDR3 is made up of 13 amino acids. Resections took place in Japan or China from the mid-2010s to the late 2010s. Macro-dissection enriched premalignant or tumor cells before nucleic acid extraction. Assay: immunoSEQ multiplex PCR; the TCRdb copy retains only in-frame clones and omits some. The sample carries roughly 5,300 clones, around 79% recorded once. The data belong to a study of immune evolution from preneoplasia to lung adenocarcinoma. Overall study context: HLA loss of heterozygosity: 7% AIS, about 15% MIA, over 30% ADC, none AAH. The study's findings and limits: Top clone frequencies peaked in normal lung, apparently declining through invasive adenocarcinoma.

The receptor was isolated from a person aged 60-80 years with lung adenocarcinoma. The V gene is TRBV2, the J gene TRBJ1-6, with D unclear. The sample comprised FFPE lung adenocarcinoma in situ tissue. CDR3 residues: CASSEEGRSPLHF. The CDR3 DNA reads TGTGCCAGCAGTGAAGAAGGGAGATCACCCCTCCACTTT. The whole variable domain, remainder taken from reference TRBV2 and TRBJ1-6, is EPEVTQTPSHQVTQMGQEVILRCVPISNHLYFYWYRQILGQKVEFLVSFYNNEISEKSEIFDDQFSVERPDGSNFTLKIRSTKLEDSAMYFCASSEEGRSPLHFGNGTRLTVT.